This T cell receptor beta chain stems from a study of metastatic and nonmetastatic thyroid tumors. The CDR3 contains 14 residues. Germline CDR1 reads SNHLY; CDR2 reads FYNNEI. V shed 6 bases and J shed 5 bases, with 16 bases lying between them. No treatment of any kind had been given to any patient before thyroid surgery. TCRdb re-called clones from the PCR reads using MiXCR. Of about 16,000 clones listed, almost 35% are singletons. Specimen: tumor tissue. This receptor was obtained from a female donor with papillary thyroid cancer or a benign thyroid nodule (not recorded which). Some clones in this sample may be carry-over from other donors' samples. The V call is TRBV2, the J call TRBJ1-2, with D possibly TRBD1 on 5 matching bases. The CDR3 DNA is TGTGCCAGCAGAAAACGACAGACTATTTATGGCTACACCTTC. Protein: CASRKRQTIYGYTF.